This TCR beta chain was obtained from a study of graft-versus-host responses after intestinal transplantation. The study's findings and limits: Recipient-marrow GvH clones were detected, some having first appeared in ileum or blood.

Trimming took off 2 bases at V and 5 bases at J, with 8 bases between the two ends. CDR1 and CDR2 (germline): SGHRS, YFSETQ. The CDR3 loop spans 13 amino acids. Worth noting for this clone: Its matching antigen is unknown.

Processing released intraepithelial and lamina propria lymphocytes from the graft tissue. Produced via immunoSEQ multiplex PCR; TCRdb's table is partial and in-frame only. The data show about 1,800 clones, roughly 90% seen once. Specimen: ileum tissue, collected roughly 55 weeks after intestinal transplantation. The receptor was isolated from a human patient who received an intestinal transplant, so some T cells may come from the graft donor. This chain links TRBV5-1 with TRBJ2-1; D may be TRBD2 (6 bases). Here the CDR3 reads CASSFGGNNEQFF. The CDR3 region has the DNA TGCGCCAGCAGCTTTGGAGGGAACAATGAGCAGTTCTTC.